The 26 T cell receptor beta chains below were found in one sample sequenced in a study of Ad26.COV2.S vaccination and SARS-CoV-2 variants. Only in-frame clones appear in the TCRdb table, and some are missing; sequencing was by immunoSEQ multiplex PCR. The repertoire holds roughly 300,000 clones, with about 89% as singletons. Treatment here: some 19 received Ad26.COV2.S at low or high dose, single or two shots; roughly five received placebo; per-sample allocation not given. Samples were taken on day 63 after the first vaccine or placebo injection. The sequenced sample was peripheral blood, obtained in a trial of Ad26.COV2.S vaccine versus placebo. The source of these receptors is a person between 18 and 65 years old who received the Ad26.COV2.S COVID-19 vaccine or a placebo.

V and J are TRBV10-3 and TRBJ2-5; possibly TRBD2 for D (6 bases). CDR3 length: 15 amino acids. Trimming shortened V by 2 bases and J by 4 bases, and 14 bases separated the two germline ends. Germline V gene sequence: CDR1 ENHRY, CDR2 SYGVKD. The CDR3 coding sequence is TGTGCCATCAGTGAGGGAGCGGGTAGGGTAGAGACCCAGTACTTC. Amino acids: CAISEGAGRVETQYF.

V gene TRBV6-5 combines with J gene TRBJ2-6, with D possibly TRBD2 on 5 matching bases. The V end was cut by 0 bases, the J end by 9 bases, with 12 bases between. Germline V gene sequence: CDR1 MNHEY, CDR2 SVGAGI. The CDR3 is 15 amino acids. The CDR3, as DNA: TGTGCCAGCAGTTACTCGAACGGGGAGAGCAACGTCCTGACTTTC. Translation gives CASSYSNGESNVLTF.

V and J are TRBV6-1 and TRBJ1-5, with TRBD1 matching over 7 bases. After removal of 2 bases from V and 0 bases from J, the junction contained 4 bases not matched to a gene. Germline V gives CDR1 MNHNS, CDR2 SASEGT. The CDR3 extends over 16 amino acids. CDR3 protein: CASSEFTGVSNQPQHF. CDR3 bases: TGTGCCAGCAGTGAATTCACAGGGGTTAGCAATCAGCCCCAGCATTTT.

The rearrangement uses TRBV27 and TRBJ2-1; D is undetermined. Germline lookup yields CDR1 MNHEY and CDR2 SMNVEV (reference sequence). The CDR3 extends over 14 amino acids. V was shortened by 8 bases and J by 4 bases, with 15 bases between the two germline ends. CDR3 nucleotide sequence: TGTGCCAGCTGGCCAGCTGCTGCTTACAATGAGCAGTTCTTC. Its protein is CASWPAAAYNEQFF.

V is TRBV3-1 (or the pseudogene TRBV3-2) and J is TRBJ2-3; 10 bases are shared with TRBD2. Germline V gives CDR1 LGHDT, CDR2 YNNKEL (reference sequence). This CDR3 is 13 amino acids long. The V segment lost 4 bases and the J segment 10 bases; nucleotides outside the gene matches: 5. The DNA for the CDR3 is TGTGCCAGCAGCCCGAGTAGCGGGAGGTCGCAGTATTTT. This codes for CASSPSSGRSQYF.

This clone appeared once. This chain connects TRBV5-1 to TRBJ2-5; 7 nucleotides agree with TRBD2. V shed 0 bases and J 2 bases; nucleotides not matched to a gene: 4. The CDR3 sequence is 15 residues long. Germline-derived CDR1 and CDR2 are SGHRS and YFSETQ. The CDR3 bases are TGCGCCAGCAGCTTGGGACTAGCAGATCAAGAGACCCAGTACTTC. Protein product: CASSLGLADQETQYF.

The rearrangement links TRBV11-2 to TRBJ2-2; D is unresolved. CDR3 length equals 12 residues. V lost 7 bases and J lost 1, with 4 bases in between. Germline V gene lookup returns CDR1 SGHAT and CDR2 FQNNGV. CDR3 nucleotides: TGTGCCAGCACAGTGAACACCGGGGAGCTGTTTTTT. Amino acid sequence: CASTVNTGELFF.

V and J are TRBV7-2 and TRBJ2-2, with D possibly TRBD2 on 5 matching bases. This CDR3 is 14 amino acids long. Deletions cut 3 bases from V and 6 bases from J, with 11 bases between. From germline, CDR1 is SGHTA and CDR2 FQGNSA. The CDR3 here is CASSLRVDAGELFF. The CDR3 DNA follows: TGTGCCAGCAGCTTGAGGGTCGATGCCGGGGAGCTGTTTTTT.

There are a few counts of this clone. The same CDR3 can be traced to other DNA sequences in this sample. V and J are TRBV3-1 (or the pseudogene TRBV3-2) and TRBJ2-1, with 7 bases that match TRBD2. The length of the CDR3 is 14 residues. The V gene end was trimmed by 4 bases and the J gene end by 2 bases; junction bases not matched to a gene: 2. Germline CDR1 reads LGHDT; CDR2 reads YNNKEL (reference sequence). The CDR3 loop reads CASSLSGTYNEQFF. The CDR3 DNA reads TGTGCCAGCAGCCTAAGCGGGACCTACAATGAGCAGTTCTTC.

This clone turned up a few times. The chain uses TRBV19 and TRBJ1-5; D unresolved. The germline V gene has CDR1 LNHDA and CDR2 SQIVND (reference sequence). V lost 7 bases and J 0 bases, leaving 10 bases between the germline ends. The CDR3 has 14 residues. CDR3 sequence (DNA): TGTGCCAGTACTAAACAGATTAGCAATCAGCCCCAGCATTTT. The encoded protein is CASTKQISNQPQHF.

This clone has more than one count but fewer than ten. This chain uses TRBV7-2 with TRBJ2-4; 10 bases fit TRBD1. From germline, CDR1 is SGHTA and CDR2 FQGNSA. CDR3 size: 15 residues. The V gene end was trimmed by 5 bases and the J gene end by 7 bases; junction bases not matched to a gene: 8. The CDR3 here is CASSPRTGGNNIQYF. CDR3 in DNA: TGTGCCAGCAGCCCTAGGACAGGGGGGAATAACATTCAGTACTTC.

The CDR3 region has the DNA TGTGCCAGCAGCTTAGATGGGAAAGGGAAACTGTTTTTT. This encodes CASSLDGKGKLFF. This chain joins TRBV7-9 and TRBJ1-4; D unresolved. The CDR3 extends over 13 amino acids. V was trimmed by 1 base and J by 11 bases, leaving 11 bases between them. Germline V gene lookup returns CDR1 SEHNR and CDR2 FQNEAQ (reference sequence).

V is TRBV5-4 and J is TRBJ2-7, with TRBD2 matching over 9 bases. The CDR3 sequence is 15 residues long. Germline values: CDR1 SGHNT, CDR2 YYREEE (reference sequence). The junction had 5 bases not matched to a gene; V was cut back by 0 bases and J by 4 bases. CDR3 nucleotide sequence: TGTGCCAGCAGCTTGGGCGGGGGGGCTGGATACGAGCAGTACTTC. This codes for CASSLGGGAGYEQYF.

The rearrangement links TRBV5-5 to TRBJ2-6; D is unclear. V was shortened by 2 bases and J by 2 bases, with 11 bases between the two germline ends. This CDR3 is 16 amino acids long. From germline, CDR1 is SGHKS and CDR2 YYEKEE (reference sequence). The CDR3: CASSLNRRAGANVLTF. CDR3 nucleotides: TGTGCCAGCAGCTTAAACAGACGCGCTGGGGCCAACGTCCTGACTTTC.

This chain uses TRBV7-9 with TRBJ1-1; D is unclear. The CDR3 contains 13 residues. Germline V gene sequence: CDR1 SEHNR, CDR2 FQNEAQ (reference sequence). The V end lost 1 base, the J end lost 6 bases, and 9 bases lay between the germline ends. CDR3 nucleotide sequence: TGTGCCAGCAGCTTAGTCGCCACCCCTGAAGCTTTCTTT. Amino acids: CASSLVATPEAFF.

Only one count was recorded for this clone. The DNA of the CDR3 is TGTGCCAGCACTCGACCAGGGGATTATGGCTACACCTTC. This gives the protein CASTRPGDYGYTF. The chain couples TRBV2 to TRBJ1-2, with a weak D call TRBD1 (6 bases). Germline loops: CDR1 SNHLY, CDR2 FYNNEI. Trimming left V 7 bases short and J 5 bases short, with 14 bases between. The CDR3 loop spans 13 amino acids.

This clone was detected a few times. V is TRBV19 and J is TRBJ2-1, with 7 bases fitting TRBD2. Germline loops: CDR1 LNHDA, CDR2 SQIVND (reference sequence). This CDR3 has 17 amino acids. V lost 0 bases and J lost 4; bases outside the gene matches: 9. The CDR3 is CASSIDREGGPYNEQFF. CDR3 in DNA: TGTGCCAGTAGTATAGATCGAGAGGGAGGGCCGTACAATGAGCAGTTCTTC.

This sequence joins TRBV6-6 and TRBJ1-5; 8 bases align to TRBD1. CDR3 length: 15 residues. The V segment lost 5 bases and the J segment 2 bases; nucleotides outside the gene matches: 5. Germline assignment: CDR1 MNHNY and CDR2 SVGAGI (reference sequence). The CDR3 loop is CASSTRGLGNQPQHF. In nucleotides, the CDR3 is TGTGCCAGCAGTACCAGGGGGCTGGGCAATCAGCCCCAGCATTTT.

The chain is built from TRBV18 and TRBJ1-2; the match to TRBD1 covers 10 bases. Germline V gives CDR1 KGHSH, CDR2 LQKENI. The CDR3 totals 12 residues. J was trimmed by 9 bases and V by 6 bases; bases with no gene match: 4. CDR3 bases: TGTGCCAGCTCCGGACAGGGGGGACGCTACACCTTC. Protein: CASSGQGGRYTF. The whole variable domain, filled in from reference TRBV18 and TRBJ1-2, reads NAGVMQNPRHLVRRRGQEARLRCSPMKGHSHVYWYRQLPEEGLKFMVYLQKENIIDESGMPKERFSAEFPKEGPSILRIQQVVRGDSAAYFCASSGQGGRYTFGSGTRLTVV.

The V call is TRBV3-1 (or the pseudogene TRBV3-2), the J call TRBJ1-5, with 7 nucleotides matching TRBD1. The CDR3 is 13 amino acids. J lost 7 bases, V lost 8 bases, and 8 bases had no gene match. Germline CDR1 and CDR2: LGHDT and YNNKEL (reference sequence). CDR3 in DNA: TGTGCCAGCTCAAACAGGGGTGACCAGCCCCAGCATTTT. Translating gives CASSNRGDQPQHF.

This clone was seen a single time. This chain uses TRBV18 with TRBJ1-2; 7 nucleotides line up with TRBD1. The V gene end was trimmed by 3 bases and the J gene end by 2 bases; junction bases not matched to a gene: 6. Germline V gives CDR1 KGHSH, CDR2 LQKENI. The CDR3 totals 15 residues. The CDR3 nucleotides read TGTGCCAGCTCACCCCGTGTGGGACAGAACTATGGCTACACCTTC. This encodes CASSPRVGQNYGYTF.

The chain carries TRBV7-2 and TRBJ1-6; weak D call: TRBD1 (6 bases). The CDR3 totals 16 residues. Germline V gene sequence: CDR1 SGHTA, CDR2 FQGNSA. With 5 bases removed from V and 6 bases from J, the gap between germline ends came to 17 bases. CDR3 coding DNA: TGTGCCAGCAGCCCGGGTAGGGGGGTAGCTAATTCACCCCTCCACTTT. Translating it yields CASSPGRGVANSPLHF.

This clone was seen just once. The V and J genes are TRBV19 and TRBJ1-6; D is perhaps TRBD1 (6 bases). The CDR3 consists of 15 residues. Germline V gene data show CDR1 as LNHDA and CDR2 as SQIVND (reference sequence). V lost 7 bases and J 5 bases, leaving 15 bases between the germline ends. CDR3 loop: CASTAGASNNSPLHF. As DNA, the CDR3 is TGTGCCAGTACCGCAGGGGCCAGCAATAATTCACCCCTCCACTTT.

CDR3 nucleotides: TGTGCCAGCGGGCCCCTTACAGCTTTCTTT. The encoded protein is CASGPLTAFF. The chain uses TRBV6-5 and TRBJ1-1; D remains ambiguous. V lost 8 bases and J 10 bases, leaving 11 bases between the germline ends. The CDR3 has 10 residues. Germline V CDR1 and CDR2: MNHEY, SVGAGI.

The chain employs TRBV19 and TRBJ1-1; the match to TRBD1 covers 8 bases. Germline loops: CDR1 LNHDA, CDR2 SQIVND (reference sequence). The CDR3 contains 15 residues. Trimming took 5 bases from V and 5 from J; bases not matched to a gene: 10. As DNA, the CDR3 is TGTGCCAGTAGTTTAGGACAGGGACCTTGGACTGAAGCTTTCTTT. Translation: CASSLGQGPWTEAFF.

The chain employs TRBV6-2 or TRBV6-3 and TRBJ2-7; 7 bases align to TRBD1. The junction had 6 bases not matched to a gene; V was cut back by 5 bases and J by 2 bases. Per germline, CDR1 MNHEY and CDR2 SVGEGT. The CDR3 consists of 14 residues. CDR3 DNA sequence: TGTGCCAGCAGTGACAGGGAAGGCCCCTACGAGCAGTACTTC. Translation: CASSDREGPYEQYF.